The T cell receptor (beta chain) under discussion was sequenced for a study of OX40 agonist ivuxolimab in advanced cancers. Trimming removed 3 bases from V and 0 bases from J, with 6 bases in between. CDR3 size: 13 residues. Germline CDR1 MGHRA, CDR2 YSYEKL. Sequencing used immunoSEQ multiplex PCR; TCRdb keeps in-frame clones, though not all of them. The sample comprises roughly 49,000 clones, around 79% of which are singletons, and 7.9% rests with the top ten. This TCR was recovered from an adult with an advanced solid tumor such as melanoma, head and neck, liver or kidney cancer. The chain has TRBV4-1 and TRBJ2-7; D perhaps matches TRBD1 (5 bases). Source: CD4+ or CD8+ T cells sorted from blood, taken in a trial of the OX40 agonist ivuxolimab. CDR3: CASSQQGSYEQYF. The DNA of the CDR3 is TGCGCCAGCAGCCAGCAGGGCTCCTACGAGCAGTACTTC.